This TCR beta chain was captured in a study of metastatic and nonmetastatic thyroid tumors. Study-level information: Repertoire comparisons spanned blood and tumor or nodule tissue from malignant and benign thyroid patients.

This CDR3 is 15 amino acids long. V shed 1 base, J shed 6 bases, and the junction held 5 bases outside the gene matches. CDR1 and CDR2 (germline): SGHTA, FQGNSA. As originally analysed: Clinicopathological groups supplied CDR3 differences that were used to build a distant-metastasis classifier for papillary thyroid cancer. TCRdb re-clonotyped the PCR reads through MiXCR. These V and J calls derive from TCRdb rather than the authors' analysis. The sample yields around 12,000 clones, around 10% seen once. Treatment of any kind had been given to no patient before thyroid surgery. This clone was counted many times.

The rearrangement links TRBV7-2 to TRBJ1-5, with 8 bases matching TRBD1. Sequenced material: blood. This sequence originates from a female donor with papillary thyroid cancer or a benign thyroid nodule (not recorded which). Some clones in this sample may be carry-over from other donors' samples. CDR3 region: CASSLGGQVGQPQHF. The CDR3 DNA reads TGTGCCAGCAGCTTAGGGGGACAGGTTGGTCAGCCCCAGCATTTT. The full variable domain, rest sourced from reference TRBV7-2 and TRBJ1-5, is GAGVSQSPSNKVTEKGKDVELRCDPISGHTALYWYRQSLGQGLEFLIYFQGNSAPDKSGLPSDRFSAERTGGSVSTLTIQRTQQEDSAVYLCASSLGGQVGQPQHFGDGTRLSIL.